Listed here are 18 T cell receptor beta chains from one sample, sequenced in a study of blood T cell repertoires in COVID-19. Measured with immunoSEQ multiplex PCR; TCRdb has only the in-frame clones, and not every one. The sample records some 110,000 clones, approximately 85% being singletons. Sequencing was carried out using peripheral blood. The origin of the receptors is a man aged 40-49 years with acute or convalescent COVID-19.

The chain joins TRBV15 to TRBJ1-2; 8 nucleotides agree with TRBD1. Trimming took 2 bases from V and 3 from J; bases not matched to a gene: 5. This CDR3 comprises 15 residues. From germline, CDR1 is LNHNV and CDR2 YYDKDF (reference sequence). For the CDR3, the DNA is TGTGCCACCAGCAGACAGGGGGCTGGGGACTATGGCTACACCTTC. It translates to CATSRQGAGDYGYTF. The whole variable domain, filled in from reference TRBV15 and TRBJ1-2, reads DAMVIQNPRYQVTQFGKPVTLSCSQTLNHNVMYWYQQKSSQAPKLLFHYYDKDFNNEADTPDNFQSRRPNTSFCFLDIRSPGLGDTAMYLCATSRQGAGDYGYTFGSGTRLTVV.

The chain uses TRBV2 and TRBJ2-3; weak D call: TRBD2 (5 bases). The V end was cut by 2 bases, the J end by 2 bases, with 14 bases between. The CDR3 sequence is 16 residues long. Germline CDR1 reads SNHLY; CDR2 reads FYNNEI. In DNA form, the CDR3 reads TGTGCCAGCAGTGAATGGGGAGCGGAAAACACAGATACGCAGTATTTT. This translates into CASSEWGAENTDTQYF.

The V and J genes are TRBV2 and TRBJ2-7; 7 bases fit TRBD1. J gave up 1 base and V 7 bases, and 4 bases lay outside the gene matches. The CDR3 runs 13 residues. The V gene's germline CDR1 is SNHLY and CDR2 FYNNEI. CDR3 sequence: CASTRDSSYEQYF. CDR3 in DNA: TGTGCCAGCACCCGGGACAGTTCCTACGAGCAGTACTTC.

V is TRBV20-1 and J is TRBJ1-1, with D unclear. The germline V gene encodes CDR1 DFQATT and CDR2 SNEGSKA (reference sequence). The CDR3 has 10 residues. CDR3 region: CVAGDTEAFF. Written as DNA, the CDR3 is TGCGTGGCCGGGGATACTGAAGCTTTCTTT.

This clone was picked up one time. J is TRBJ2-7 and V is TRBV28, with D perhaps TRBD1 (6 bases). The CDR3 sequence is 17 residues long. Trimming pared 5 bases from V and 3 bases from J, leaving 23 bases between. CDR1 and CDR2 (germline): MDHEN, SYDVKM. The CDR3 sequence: CASSRAGAGTPYYEQYF. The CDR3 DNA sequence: TGTGCCAGCAGTCGGGCCGGTGCAGGGACACCTTACTACGAGCAGTACTTC.

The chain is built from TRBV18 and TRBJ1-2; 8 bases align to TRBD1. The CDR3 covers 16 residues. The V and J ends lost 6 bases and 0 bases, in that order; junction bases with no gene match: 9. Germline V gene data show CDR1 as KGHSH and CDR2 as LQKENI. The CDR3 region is CASSPGQGRANYGYTF. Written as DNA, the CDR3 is TGTGCCAGCTCTCCTGGACAGGGTCGAGCTAACTATGGCTACACCTTC.

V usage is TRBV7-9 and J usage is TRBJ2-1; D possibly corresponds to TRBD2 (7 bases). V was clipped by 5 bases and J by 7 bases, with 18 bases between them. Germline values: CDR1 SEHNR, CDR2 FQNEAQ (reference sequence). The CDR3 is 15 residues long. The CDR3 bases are TGTGCCAGCAGCCCCCCCCGGGGGGCCAAGAATGAGCAGTTCTTC. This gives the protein CASSPPRGAKNEQFF.

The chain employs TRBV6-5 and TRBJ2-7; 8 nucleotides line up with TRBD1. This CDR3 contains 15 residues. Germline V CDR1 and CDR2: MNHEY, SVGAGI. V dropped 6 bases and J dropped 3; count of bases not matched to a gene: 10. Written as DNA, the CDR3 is TGTGCCAGCAGACCCCGGACAGGGAACGACTACGAGCAGTACTTC. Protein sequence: CASRPRTGNDYEQYF.

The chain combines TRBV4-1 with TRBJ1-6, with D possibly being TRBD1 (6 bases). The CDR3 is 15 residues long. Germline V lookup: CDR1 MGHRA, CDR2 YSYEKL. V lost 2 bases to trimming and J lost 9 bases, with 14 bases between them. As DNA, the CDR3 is TGCGCCAGCAGCCAAACAGGGAGGGTAGGTTCACCCCTCCACTTT. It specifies CASSQTGRVGSPLHF.

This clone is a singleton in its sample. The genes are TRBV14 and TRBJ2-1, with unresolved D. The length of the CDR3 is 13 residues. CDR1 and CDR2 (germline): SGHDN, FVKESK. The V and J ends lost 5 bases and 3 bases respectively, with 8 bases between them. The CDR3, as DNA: TGTGCCAGCAGCTCACATCTCTACAATGAGCAGTTCTTC. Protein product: CASSSHLYNEQFF.

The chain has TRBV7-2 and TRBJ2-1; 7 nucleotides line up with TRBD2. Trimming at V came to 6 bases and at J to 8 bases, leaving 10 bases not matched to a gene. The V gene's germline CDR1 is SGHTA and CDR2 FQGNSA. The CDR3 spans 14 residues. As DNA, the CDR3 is TGTGCCAGCAGGCCACCTCCTGGGGGGGATGAGCAGTTCTTC. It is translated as CASRPPPGGDEQFF. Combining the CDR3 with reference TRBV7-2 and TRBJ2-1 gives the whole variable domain GAGVSQSPSNKVTEKGKDVELRCDPISGHTALYWYRQSLGQGLEFLIYFQGNSAPDKSGLPSDRFSAERTGGSVSTLTIQRTQQEDSAVYLCASRPPPGGDEQFFGPGTRLTVL.

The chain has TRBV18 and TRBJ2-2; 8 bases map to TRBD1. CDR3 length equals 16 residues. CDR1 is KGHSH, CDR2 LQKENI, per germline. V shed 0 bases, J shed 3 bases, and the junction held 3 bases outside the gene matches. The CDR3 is CASSPPTGVDTGELFF. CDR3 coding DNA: TGTGCCAGCTCACCACCGACAGGGGTCGACACCGGGGAGCTGTTTTTT. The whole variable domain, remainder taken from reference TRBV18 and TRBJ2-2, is NAGVMQNPRHLVRRRGQEARLRCSPMKGHSHVYWYRQLPEEGLKFMVYLQKENIIDESGMPKERFSAEFPKEGPSILRIQQVVRGDSAAYFCASSPPTGVDTGELFFGEGSRLTVL.

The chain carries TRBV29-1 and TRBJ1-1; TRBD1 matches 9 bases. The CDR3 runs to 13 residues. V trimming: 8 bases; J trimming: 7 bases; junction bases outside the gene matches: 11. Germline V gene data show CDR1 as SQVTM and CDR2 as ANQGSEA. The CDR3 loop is CSYPQGASGEAFF. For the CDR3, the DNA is TGCAGCTACCCACAGGGGGCTAGTGGTGAAGCTTTCTTT. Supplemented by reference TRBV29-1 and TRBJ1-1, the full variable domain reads SAVISQKPSRDICQRGTSLTIQCQVDSQVTMMFWYRQQPGQSLTLIATANQGSEATYESGFVIDKFPISRPNLTFSTLTVSNMSPEDSSIYLCSYPQGASGEAFFGQGTRLTVV.

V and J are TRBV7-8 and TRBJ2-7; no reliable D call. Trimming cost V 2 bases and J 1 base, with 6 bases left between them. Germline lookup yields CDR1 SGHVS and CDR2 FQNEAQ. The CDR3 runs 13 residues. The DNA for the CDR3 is TGTGCCAGCAGCTTAAGCAGGTCCTACGAGCAGTACTTC. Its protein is CASSLSRSYEQYF. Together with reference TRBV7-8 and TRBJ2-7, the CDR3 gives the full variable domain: GAGVSQSPRYKVAKRGQDVALRCDPISGHVSLFWYQQALGQGPEFLTYFQNEAQLDKSGLPSDRFFAERPEGSVSTLKIQRTQQEDSAVYLCASSLSRSYEQYFGPGTRLTVT.

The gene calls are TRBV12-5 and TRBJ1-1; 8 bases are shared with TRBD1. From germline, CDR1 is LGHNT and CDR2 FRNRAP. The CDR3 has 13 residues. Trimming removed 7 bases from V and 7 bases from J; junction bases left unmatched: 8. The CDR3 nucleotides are TGTGCTAGTGCCAAGACAGGGGTCGGTGAAGCTTTCTTT. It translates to CASAKTGVGEAFF. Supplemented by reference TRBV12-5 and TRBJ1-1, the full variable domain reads DARVTQTPRHKVTEMGQEVTMRCQPILGHNTVFWYRQTMMQGLELLAYFRNRAPLDDSGMPKDRFSAEMPDATLATLKIQPSEPRDSAVYFCASAKTGVGEAFFGQGTRLTVV.

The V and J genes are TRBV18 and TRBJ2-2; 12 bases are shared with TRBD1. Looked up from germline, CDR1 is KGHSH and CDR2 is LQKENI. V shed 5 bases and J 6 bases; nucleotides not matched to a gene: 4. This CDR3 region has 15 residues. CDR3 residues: CASSAGQGAAGELFF. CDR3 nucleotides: TGTGCCAGCTCAGCGGGACAGGGGGCTGCCGGGGAGCTGTTTTTT. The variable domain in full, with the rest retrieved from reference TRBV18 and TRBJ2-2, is NAGVMQNPRHLVRRRGQEARLRCSPMKGHSHVYWYRQLPEEGLKFMVYLQKENIIDESGMPKERFSAEFPKEGPSILRIQQVVRGDSAAYFCASSAGQGAAGELFFGEGSRLTVL.

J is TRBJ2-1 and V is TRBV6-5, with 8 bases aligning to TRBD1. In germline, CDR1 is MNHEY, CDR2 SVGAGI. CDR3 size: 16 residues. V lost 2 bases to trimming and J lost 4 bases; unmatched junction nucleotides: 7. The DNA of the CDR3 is TGTGCCAGCAGTTACGGCCGGGGACAGGAATACAATGAGCAGTTCTTC. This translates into CASSYGRGQEYNEQFF.

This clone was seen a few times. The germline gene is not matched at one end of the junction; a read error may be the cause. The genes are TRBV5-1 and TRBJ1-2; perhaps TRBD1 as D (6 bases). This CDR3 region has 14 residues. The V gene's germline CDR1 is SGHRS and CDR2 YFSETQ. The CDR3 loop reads CASNLGRGRGGYTF. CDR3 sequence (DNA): TGCGCCAGCAACTTGGGCAGGGGTAGAGGGGGCTACACCTTC.